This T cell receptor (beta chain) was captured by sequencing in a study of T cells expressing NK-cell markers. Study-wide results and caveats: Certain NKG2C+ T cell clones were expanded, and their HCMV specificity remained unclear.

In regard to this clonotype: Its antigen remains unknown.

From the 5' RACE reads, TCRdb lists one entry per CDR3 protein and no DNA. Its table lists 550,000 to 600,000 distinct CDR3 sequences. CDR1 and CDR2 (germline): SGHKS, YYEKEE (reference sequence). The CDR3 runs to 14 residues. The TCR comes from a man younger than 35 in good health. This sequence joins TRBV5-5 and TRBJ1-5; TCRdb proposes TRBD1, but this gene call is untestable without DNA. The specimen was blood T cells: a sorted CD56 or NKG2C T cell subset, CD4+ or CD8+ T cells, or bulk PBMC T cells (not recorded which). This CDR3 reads CASNYRDGDQPQHF.